These T cell receptor beta chains were read from a single sample in a study of metastatic and nonmetastatic thyroid tumors. MiXCR re-clonotyped the PCR reads for TCRdb. The table lists 30,000 to 40,000 clones, approximately 15% of them singletons. Material for sequencing was blood. These receptors originate from a female donor with papillary thyroid cancer or a benign thyroid nodule (not recorded which). Some clones in this sample may be carry-over from other donors' samples. Both conserved end residues are part of each CDR3. The order of the fields is J gene, V gene, D gene, clone size, CDR3 protein, CDR3 DNA. D genes are given only for firm matches. Rows may omit the clone size; those that give it use once, few, many or a size class.

TRBJ2-1,TRBV7-7,NA,NA,CASSLVRGSYNEQFF,TGTGCTAGCAGCTTAGTAAGGGGCTCCTACAATGAGCAGTTCTTC
TRBJ1-2,TRBV6-1,TRBD1,few,CASTRDRVGGGYTF,TGTGCCAGCACTCGAGACAGGGTTGGCGGTGGCTACACCTTC
TRBJ2-7,TRBV5-5,NA,many,CASSLDPVYEQYF,TGTGCCAGCAGCTTGGATCCGGTCTACGAGCAGTACTTC
TRBJ2-6,TRBV18,NA,many,CASSPRQAGANVLTF,TGTGCCAGCTCACCACGACAGGCTGGGGCCAACGTCCTGACTTTC
TRBJ1-6,TRBV6-7,NA,few,CASSDGSFERSYNSPLHF,TGTGCCAGCAGTGACGGCTCCTTCGAGCGCTCCTATAATTCACCCCTCCACTTT
TRBJ2-3,TRBV5-4,NA,many,CASSLGLAQGTDTQYF,TGTGCCAGCAGCTTGGGACTAGCTCAGGGGACAGATACGCAGTATTTT
TRBJ1-5,TRBV7-3,NA,NA,CASSLRAGGGNQPQHF,TGTGCCAGCAGCTTAAGGGCGGGGGGCGGCAATCAGCCCCAGCATTTT
TRBJ2-7,TRBV28,NA,medium-sized,CASSLGGQLGYEQYF,TGTGCCAGCAGTTTGGGGGGACAGTTGGGGTACGAGCAGTACTTC
TRBJ1-6,TRBV18,TRBD1,NA,CASSRGASSDRATGYNSPLHF,TGTGCCAGCTCACGCGGTGCAAGCTCGGACAGGGCTACGGGCTATAATTCACCCCTCCACTTT
TRBJ2-7,TRBV6-4,NA,few,CAVKRGKEAYEQYF,TGTGCTGTGAAAAGGGGGAAGGAAGCCTACGAGCAGTACTTC
TRBJ1-5,TRBV4-1,TRBD1,NA,CANRPRGRGQPQHF,TGCGCCAACCGACCAAGGGGGCGAGGTCAGCCCCAGCATTTT
TRBJ2-1,TRBV5-1,TRBD1,many,CASSLYRDRVYNEQFF,TGCGCCAGCAGCTTATATAGGGACAGAGTTTACAATGAGCAGTTCTTC
TRBJ2-2,TRBV4-2,NA,many,CASSQVLGRLFF,TGTGCCAGCAGCCAAGTCCTTGGCAGGCTGTTTTTT
TRBJ1-1,TRBV19,TRBD1,many,CASSLTGGVHTEAFF,TGTGCCAGTAGCCTGACAGGGGGCGTTCACACTGAAGCTTTCTTT
TRBJ2-1,TRBV10-1,NA,many,CASSGGVGEQFF,TGCGCCAGCAGTGGGGGCGTAGGTGAGCAGTTCTTC
TRBJ2-1,TRBV12-3/TRBV12-4,TRBD1,many,CASSIQGGRNEQFF,TGTGCCAGCAGTATCCAAGGGGGCCGGAATGAGCAGTTCTTC
TRBJ2-2,TRBV7-3,TRBD2,many,CASSRLAGVTGELFF,TGTGCCAGCAGTCGTCTAGCGGGAGTAACCGGGGAGCTGTTTTTT
TRBJ2-3,TRBV6-5,TRBD2,NA,CASGHSGGTSRTDTQYF,TGTGCCAGCGGACATAGCGGGGGGACATCCCGGACAGATACGCAGTATTTT
TRBJ1-3,TRBV12-3/TRBV12-4,TRBD1,many,CASSSGQRSHTIYF,TGTGCCAGCAGTTCGGGACAGAGGTCACACACCATATATTTT
TRBJ1-2,TRBV25-1,NA,many,CASSEWGGANYGYTF,TGTGCCAGCAGTGAATGGGGGGGCGCGAACTATGGCTACACCTTC
TRBJ1-3,TRBV14,NA,few,CASSQDSGILGNTIYF,TGTGCCAGCAGCCAAGATTCGGGTATTCTCGGAAACACCATATATTTT